The following is a T cell receptor (beta chain) sequence with its context. This specimen comes from a study of blood T cell repertoires in COVID-19. Study details: PBMCs, B-cell-depleted T cells, or T cells were the source of the cDNA or gDNA that made up the material.

How the authors handled the data: Estimated nucleated cell counts came from reference gene primer amplification. TCRdb keeps only in-frame clones here, not all; method: immunoSEQ multiplex PCR. V and J calls and clone size are copied from that table; D and trimming were computed from the DNA. The sample lists 99,000 or so clones, around 90% seen once, with about 6.3% in the top ten. Germline lookup yields CDR1 KGHDR and CDR2 SFDVKD. Trimming removed 4 bases from V and 2 bases from J; junction bases left unmatched: 17. The CDR3 covers 19 residues. Input material: peripheral blood. J is TRBJ2-7 and V is TRBV24-1; the match to TRBD1 covers 9 bases. This sequence originates from a human donor in a cohort sampled during active COVID-19. Written as DNA, the CDR3 is TGTGCCACCAGTGACCCGGTCCCGGGACAGGGACGAGGCACCTACGAGCAGTACTTC. Protein product: CATSDPVPGQGRGTYEQYF.